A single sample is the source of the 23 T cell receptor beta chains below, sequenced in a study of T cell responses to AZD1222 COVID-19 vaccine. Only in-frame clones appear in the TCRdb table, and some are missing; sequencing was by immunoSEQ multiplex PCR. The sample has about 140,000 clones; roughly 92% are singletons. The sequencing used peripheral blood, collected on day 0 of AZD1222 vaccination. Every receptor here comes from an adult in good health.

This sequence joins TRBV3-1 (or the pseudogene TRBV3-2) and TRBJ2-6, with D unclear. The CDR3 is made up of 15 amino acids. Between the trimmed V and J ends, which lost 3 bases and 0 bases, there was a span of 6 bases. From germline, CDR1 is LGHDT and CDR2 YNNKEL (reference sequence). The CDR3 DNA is TGTGCCAGCAGCCAGTGGCCCTCTGGGGCCAACGTCCTGACTTTC. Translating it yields CASSQWPSGANVLTF.

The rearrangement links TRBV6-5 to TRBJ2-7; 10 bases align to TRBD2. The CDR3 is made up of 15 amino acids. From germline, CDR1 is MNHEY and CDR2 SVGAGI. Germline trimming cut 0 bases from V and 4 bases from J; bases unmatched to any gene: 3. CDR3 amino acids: CASSYSASGSYEQYF. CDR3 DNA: TGTGCCAGCAGTTACTCGGCTAGCGGGAGTTACGAGCAGTACTTC.

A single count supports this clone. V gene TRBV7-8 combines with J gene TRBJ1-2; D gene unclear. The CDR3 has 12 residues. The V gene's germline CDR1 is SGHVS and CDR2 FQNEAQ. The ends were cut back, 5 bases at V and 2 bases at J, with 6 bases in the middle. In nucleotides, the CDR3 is TGTGCCAGCAGCCCGGGAAACTATGGCTACACCTTC. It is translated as CASSPGNYGYTF.

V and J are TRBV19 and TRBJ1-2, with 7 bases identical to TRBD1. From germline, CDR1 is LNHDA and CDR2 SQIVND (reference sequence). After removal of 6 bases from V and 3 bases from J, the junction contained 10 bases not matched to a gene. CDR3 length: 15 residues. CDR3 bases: TGTGCCAGTAGGGAGACAGGGTTAACTTACTATGGCTACACCTTC. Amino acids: CASRETGLTYYGYTF.

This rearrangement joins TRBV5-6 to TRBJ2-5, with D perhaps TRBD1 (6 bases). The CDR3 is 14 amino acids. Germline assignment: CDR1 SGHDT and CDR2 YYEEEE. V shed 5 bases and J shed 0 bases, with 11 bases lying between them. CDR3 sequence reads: CASRESGDQETQYF. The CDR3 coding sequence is TGTGCCAGCAGAGAGTCAGGGGACCAAGAGACCCAGTACTTC.

The CDR3 region has the DNA TGTGCCAGCACCCTAGCGGGTCCCTACGAGCAGTACTTC. Translation: CASTLAGPYEQYF. V and J are TRBV6-4 and TRBJ2-7, with TRBD2 matching 8 bases. J gave up 2 bases and V 7 bases, and 4 bases lay outside the gene matches. Germline CDR1 reads MRHNA; CDR2 reads SNTAGT. There are 13 residues in the CDR3.

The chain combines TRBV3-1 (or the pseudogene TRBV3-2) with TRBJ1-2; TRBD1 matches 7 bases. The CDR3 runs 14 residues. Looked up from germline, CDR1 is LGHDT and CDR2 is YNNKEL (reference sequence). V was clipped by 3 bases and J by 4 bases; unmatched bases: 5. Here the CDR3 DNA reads TGTGCCAGCAGCCACCAACAGGGGTTCTATGGCTACACCTTC. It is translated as CASSHQQGFYGYTF.

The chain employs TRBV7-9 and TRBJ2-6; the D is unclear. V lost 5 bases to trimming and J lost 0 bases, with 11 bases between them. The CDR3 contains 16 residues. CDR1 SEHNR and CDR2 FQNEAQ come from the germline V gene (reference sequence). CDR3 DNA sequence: TGTGCCAGCAGCCTAAGACTGGGCTCTGGGGCCAACGTCCTGACTTTC. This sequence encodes CASSLRLGSGANVLTF. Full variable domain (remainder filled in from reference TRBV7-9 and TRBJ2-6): DTGVSQNPRHKITKRGQNVTFRCDPISEHNRLYWYRQTLGQGPEFLTYFQNEAQLEKSRLLSDRFSAERPKGSFSTLEIQRTEQGDSAMYLCASSLRLGSGANVLTFGAGSRLTVL.

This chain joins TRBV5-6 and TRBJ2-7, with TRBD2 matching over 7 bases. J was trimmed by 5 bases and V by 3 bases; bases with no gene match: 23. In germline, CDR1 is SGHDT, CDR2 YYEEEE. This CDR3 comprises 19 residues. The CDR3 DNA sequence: TGTGCCAGCAGCTCCCCGCGTAGTCCGGGCCAGCGGGGTGGTGACGAGCAGTACTTC. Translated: CASSSPRSPGQRGGDEQYF. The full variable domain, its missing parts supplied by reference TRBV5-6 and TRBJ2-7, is DAGVTQSPTHLIKTRGQQVTLRCSPKSGHDTVSWYQQALGQGPQFIFQYYEEEERQRGNFPDRFSGHQFPNYSSELNVNALLLGDSALYLCASSSPRSPGQRGGDEQYFGPGTRLTVT.

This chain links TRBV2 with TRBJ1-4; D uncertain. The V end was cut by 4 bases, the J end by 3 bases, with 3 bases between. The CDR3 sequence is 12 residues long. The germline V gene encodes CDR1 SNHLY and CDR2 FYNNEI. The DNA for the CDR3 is TGTGCCAGCAGTGGACCTAATGAAAAACTGTTTTTT. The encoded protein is CASSGPNEKLFF.

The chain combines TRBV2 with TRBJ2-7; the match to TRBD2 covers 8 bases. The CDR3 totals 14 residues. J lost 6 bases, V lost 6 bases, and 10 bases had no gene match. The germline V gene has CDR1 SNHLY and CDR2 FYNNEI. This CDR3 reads CASRAPAGVGEQYF. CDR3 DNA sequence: TGTGCCAGCAGGGCCCCAGCGGGAGTGGGCGAGCAGTACTTC.

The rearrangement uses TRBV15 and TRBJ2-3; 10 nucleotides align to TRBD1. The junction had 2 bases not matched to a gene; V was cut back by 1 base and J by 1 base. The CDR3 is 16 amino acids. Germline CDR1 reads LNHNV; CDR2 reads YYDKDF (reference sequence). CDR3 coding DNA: TGTGCCACCAGCAGAGGCGGGACAGGGGGCACAGATACGCAGTATTTT. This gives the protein CATSRGGTGGTDTQYF.

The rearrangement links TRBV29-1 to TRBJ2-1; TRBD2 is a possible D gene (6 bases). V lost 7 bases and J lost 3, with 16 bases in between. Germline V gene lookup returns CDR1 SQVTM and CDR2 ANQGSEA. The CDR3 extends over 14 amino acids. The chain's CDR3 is CSAQGGGIYNEQFF. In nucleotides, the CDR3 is TGCAGCGCCCAAGGTGGGGGGATCTACAATGAGCAGTTCTTC.

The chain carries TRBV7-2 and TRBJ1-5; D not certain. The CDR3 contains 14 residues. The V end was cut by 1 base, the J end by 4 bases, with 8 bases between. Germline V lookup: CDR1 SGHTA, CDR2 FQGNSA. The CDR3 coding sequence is TGTGCCAGCAGCTTAGTCGGGTCTAATCAGCCCCAGCATTTT. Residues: CASSLVGSNQPQHF.

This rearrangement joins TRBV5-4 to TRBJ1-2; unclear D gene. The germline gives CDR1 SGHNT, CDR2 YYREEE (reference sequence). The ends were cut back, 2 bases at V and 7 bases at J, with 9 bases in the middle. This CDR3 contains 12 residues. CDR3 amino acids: CASSFWYGGYTF. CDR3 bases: TGTGCCAGCAGCTTTTGGTACGGTGGCTACACCTTC. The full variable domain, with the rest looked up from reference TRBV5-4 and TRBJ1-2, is ETGVTQSPTHLIKTRGQQVTLRCSSQSGHNTVSWYQQALGQGPQFIFQYYREEENGRGNFPPRFSGLQFPNYSSELNVNALELDDSALYLCASSFWYGGYTFGSGTRLTVV.

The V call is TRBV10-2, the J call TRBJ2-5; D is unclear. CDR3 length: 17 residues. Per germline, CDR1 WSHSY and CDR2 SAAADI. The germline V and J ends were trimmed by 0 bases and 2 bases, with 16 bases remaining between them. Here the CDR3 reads CASSESPLLRPQETQYF. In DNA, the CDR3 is TGCGCCAGCAGTGAGTCCCCTCTACTCCGCCCGCAAGAGACCCAGTACTTC.

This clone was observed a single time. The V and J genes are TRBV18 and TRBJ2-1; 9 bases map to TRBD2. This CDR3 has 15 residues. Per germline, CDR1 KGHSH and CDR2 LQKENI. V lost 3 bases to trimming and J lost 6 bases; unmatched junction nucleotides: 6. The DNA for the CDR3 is TGTGCCAGCTCACCCGTTCTAGCGGGAATCAATGAGCAGTTCTTC. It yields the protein CASSPVLAGINEQFF.

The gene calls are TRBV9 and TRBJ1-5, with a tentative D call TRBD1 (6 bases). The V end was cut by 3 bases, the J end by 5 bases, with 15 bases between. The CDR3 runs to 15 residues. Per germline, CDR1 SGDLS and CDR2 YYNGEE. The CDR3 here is CASSAAGGHHQPQHF. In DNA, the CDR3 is TGTGCCAGCAGCGCCGCCGGGGGGCATCATCAGCCCCAGCATTTT.

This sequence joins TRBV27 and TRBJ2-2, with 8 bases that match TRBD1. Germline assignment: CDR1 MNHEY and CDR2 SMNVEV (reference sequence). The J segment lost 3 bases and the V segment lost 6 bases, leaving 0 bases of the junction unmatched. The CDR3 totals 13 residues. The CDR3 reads CASRTGDTGELFF. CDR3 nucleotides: TGTGCCAGCAGGACAGGGGACACCGGGGAGCTGTTTTTT.

The CDR3 region has the DNA TGTGCCATCAGTGAGCGGGACAGGGGGTTAACAGATACGCAGTATTTT. Translated, it gives CAISERDRGLTDTQYF. The V call is TRBV10-3, the J call TRBJ2-3, with 11 bases fitting TRBD1. V lost 2 bases to trimming and J lost 3 bases; unmatched junction nucleotides: 4. The V gene's germline CDR1 is ENHRY and CDR2 SYGVKD. The CDR3 spans 16 residues.

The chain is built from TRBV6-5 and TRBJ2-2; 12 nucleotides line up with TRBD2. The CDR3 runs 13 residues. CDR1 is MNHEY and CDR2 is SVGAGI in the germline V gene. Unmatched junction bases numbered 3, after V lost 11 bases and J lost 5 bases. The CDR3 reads CAVLAGGTGELFF. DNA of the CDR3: TGTGCCGTACTAGCGGGAGGAACCGGGGAGCTGTTTTTT.

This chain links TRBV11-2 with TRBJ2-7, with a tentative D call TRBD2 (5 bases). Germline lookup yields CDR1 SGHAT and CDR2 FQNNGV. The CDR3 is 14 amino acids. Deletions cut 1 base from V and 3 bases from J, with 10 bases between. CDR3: CASSLALALYEQYF. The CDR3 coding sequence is TGTGCCAGCAGCTTAGCGCTAGCACTCTACGAGCAGTACTTC.

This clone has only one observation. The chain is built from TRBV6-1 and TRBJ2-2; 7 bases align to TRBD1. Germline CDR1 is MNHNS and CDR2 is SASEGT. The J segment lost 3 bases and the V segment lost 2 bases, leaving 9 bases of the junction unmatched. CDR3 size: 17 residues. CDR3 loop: CASSEYTGALDTGELFF. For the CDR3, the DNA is TGTGCCAGCAGTGAATACACAGGGGCTTTGGACACCGGGGAGCTGTTTTTT.